This T cell receptor beta chain is drawn from a study of blood T cells in healthy people across ages. Through a sample-barcoded 5' primer and a J-beta primer mix, a second PCR was run for about 7 to 12 cycles. In TCRdb, the 5' RACE reads were re-called with MiXCR into one record per CDR3 protein. Of hundreds of thousands of distinct CDR3 sequences listed, 35% to 45% were seen once; the top ten hold more than 20%. Every sample had a minimum of 6 million PBMCs isolated. This clonotype was detected only a few times. Its specificity is unknown. Study observations and caveats: In long-lived donors, naive CD4+ cell counts and diversity exceeded those of aged donors.

Material for sequencing was blood. This clonotype was obtained from a woman aged 55-75 years in good health.

The CDR3 nucleotides are TGTGCCAGCAGCCCAAACAGGGAACAGACCCAGTACTTC. Translated: CASSPNREQTQYF. The V call is TRBV7-3, the J call TRBJ2-5, with D possibly matching TRBD1 (6 bases). The CDR3 covers 13 residues. CDR1 SGHTA and CDR2 FQGTGA come from the germline V gene. Trimming removed 5 bases at V and 6 bases at J, with 13 bases between.